Given below is one T cell receptor beta chain in context. Germline lookup yields CDR1 MDHEN and CDR2 SYDVKM. CDR3 length: 14 residues. As originally analysed: Estimation of nucleated cell counts relied on the amplification of reference gene primers. Profiling relied on immunoSEQ multiplex PCR, and the TCRdb table lists in-frame clones only, not all of them. D and trimming come from the DNA, and the V and J calls and clone size come from that table. The sample comprises some 400,000 clones, around 90% of which are singletons, and about 2.9% rests with the top ten. The entry originates in a study of blood T cell repertoires in COVID-19. Study context: The samples span acute and convalescent COVID-19 from the United States, Italy and Spain. PBMCs, B-cell-depleted T cells, or T cells were the source of the cDNA or gDNA that made up the material.

This chain joins TRBV28 and TRBJ2-7; 10 nucleotides line up with TRBD2. The TCR comes from a human donor in a cohort sampled during active COVID-19. The sample taken for sequencing was peripheral blood. CDR3 residues: CAVSGRTFTYEQYF. DNA of the CDR3: TGTGCTGTTAGCGGGAGGACGTTCACCTACGAGCAGTACTTC.